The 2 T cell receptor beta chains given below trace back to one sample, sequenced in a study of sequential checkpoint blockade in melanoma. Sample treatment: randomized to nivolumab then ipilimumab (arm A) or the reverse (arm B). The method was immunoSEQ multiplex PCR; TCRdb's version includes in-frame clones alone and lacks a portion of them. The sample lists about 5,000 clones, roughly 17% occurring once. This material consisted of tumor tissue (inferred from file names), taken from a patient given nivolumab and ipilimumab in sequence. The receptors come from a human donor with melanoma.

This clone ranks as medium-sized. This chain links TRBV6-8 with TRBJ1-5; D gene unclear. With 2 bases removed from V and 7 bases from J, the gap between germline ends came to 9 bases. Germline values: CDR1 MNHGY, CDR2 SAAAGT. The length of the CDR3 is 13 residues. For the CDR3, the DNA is TGTGCCAGCAGTTACGGCCCCAAGCAGCCCCAGCATTTT. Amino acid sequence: CASSYGPKQPQHF.

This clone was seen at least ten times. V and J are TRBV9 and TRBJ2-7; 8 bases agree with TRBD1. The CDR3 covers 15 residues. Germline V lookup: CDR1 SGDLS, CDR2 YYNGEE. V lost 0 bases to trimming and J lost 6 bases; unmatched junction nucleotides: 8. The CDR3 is CASSVGAAGGGEQYF. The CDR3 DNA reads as TGTGCCAGCAGCGTAGGAGCAGCAGGGGGCGGCGAGCAGTACTTC.